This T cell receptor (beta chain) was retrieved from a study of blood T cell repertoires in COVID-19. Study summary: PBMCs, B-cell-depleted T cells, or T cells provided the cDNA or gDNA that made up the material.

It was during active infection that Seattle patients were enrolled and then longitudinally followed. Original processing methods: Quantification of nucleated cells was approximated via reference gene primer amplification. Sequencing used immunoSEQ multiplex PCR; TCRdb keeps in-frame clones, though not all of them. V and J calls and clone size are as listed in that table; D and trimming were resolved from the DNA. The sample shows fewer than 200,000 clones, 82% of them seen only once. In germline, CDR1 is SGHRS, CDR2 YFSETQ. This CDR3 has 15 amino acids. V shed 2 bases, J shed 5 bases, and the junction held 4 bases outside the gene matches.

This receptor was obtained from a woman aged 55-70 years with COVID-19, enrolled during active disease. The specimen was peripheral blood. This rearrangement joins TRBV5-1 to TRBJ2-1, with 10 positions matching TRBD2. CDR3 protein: CASSLSGLANNEQFF. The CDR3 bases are TGCGCCAGCAGCTTATCGGGACTAGCGAACAATGAGCAGTTCTTC.